This record concerns one TCR beta chain sequence. This clonotype was detected ten times or more. What this receptor recognizes is not known. Per-base qualities were not stored, and no clone one base away is much larger. The sample is drawn from a study of T cells in Graves' hyperthyroidism and ophthalmopathy (dated by TCRdb to the late 2010s). With respect to the entire study: Peripheral blood was collected at initial diagnosis, before any treatment. TCR V-J signatures able to tell the groups apart were searched for in a discovery cohort of approximately 95 patients, of whom under 45 had Graves' ophthalmopathy and 55 to 60 had stable Graves' hyperthyroidism. An independent validation cohort of under 20 hyperthyroidism patients and about 16 patients who later progressed to ophthalmopathy tested prospective prediction of ophthalmopathy. The roughly 94 discovery patients were randomly divided into training and test sets at a 7:3 ratio. In more than 5 Graves' hyperthyroidism patients, the study also compared T-cell repertoires from thyroid tissue with T-cell repertoires from blood. After sampling, hyperthyroidism patients received methimazole starting at 30 mg daily, and ophthalmopathy patients received high-dose intravenous methylprednisolone. The paper reports TCR Vbeta CDR3 sequencing of 140 or so peripheral blood samples: around 41 ophthalmopathy, around 80 hyperthyroidism and around 17 progressor patients.

Via the germline V gene, CDR1 is ENHRY and CDR2 SYGVKD. Ends trimmed: V by 4 bases, J by 7 bases; bases unmatched to a gene: 4. Spanning cysteine to phenylalanine, the CDR3 consists of 14 amino acids. Left in the record is the CDR3 DNA by itself, 42 bases read in frame from the first base. Overall results and qualifications from the work: Most expanded thyroid clonotypes (frequency above 0.001) were also detected in blood, a finding suggesting that blood repertoires may reflect thyroid immune responses. A 13 V-J signature model separated ophthalmopathy from stable hyperthyroidism, with about 88% sensitivity and roughly 84% specificity in cross-validation and 80%/75% in testing. In validation, the model predicted progression to ophthalmopathy with approximately 71% sensitivity and about 73% specificity, a median of 6.5 months before onset. Sample size was not statistically predetermined, and investigators were not blinded to group allocation.

Amplification of TCR beta CDR3 regions was carried out from RNA transcripts. For the first round of RT-PCR on the TCR CDR3, the HTBI primer set was used together with the Qiagen OneStep RT-PCR kit. The libraries were constructed in a second round of multiplex PCR and then size-selected and purified. Libraries were sequenced paired-end with 100 bp reads on an Illumina HiSeq2000. The source study handled its data this way. SOAPnuke was used to process the raw data, with reads discarded if the reads contained adapters or uncalled bases, had a mean Phred below 15, or lacked an exact constant-primer or identifier match. High-quality paired reads were merged with COPE v1.2.5, and unique nucleotide sequences were defined as clonotypes. Clonotypes were aligned to IMGT TRBV, TRBD and TRBJ reference segments using MiTCR v1.1. The analysis included only V-J combinations with a frequency above 0.0001, which together covered about 99% of the repertoires. The TCS score was defined as the ratio of F50 (clonal expansion) to E x V (chaos), calculated using BLOSUM62-based TCRdist between CDR3 peptides within each V-J. Welch's t-statistics and random forest reduced 514 V-J features to roughly 13, which were used in a naive Bayes classifier (R e1071). Using fastp at Q25 and MiXCR, TCRdb reprocessed the public reads and kept productive beta chains. Identical CDR3 proteins give one entry, which carries the most common genes and DNA. Here the V and J calls rest on TCRdb's processing, not on the authors' analysis. The sample includes 550,000 to 600,000 distinct CDR3 sequences, with approximately 15% observed a single time. The top ten hold less than 9% of the sample.

In the ophthalmopathy patients, disease was moderately to severely active, with a Clinical Activity Score of 3 or more, a NOSPECS grade of 4 or more, and a duration of less than 3 months. The study excluded patients with uncontrolled infections, other autoimmune diseases, pregnancy or lactation. Clinical symptoms, serum thyroxine and TRAb, thyroid ultrasound, and orbital computed tomography formed the basis for the diagnoses. PBMCs were separated from approximately 9.9 ml of fresh peripheral blood using Ficoll-Paque density gradient centrifugation. Total RNA was extracted with Trizol reagent, and quality was checked on an Agilent 2100 Bioanalyzer.

The clonotype was recovered from a young woman with Graves' ophthalmopathy. The sample was blood. This sequence uses TRBV10-3 and TRBJ2-1, with TRBD2 matching 10 junction bases. Read as DNA, the sequence is TGTGCCATCAGTGGGACTAGCGGTCAGAATGAGCAGTTCTTC. Its translation reads: CAISGTSGQNEQFF.